This TCR beta chain was retrieved from a study of cytotoxic CD8 clonotypes in ibrutinib-treated CLL. The CDR3 has 17 amino acids. The trim removed 1 base at V and 4 bases at J, leaving 10 bases unmatched. The germline V gene has CDR1 WNHNN and CDR2 SYGVQD (reference sequence). The assay was immunoSEQ multiplex PCR, and TCRdb's table has in-frame clones only and misses some. The repertoire holds 150,000 or so clones, with roughly 88% as singletons. This chain connects TRBV10-1 to TRBJ2-3; 8 bases agree with TRBD2. The input for sequencing was PBMCs, taken after 24 months of ibrutinib treatment. The receptor's source is a human donor with chronic lymphocytic leukemia. CDR3 in amino acids: CASSELDLGGASDTQYF. The CDR3 coding sequence is TGCGCCAGCAGTGAGTTGGACCTCGGGGGGGCGTCAGATACGCAGTATTTT.